This TCR beta chain derives from a study of T cells in Graves' hyperthyroidism and ophthalmopathy. Germline V gives CDR1 SNHLY, CDR2 FYNNEI. The CDR3 has 15 residues. Trimming took off 6 bases at V and 2 bases at J, with 14 bases between the two ends. Amplification targeted TCR beta CDR3 regions from RNA transcripts. When the TCR CDR3 underwent first-round RT-PCR, the HTBI primer set was used. Each CDR3 protein gets one entry after TCRdb re-called the multiplex PCR reads with MiXCR. This sample has 500,000 to 650,000 distinct CDR3 sequences, with under 20% found just once. This clonotype was seen many times.

Material for sequencing was blood. The chain uses TRBV2 and TRBJ1-5; no firm D call. The TCR was taken from a woman between 18 and 30 years old with Graves' ophthalmopathy. The CDR3 bases are TGTGCCAGCAGGAGGGTGCGGTACGGCAATCAGCCCCAGCATTTT. Translating gives CASRRVRYGNQPQHF.